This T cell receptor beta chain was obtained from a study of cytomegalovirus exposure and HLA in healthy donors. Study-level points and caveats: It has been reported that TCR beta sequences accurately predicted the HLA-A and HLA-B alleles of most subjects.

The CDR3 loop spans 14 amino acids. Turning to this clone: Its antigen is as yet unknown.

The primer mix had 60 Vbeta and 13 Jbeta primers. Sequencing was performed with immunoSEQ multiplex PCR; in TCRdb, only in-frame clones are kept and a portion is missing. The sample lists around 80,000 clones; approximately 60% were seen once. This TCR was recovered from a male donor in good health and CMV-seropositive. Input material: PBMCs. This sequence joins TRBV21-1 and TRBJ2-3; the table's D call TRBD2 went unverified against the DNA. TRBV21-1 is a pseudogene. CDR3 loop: CASSKSVRTDTQYF. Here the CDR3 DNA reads TGTGCCAGCAGCAAATCGGTGAGGACAGATACGCAGTATTTT.